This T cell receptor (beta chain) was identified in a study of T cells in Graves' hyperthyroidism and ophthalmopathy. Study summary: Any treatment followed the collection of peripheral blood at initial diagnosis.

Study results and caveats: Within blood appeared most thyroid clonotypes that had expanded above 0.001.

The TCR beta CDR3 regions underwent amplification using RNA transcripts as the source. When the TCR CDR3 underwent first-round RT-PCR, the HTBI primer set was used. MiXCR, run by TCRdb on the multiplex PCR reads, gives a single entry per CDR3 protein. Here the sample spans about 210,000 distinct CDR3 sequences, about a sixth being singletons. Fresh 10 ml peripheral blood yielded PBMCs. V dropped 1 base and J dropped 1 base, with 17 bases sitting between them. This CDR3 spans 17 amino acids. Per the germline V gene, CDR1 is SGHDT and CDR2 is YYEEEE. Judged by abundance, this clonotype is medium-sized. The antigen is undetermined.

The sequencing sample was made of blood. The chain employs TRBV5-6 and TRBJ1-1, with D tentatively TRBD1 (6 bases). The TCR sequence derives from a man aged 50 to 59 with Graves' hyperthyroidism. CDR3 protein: CASSLRWYGTPNTEAFF. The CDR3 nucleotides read TGTGCCAGCAGCTTGAGGTGGTACGGGACACCGAACACTGAAGCTTTCTTT.